Here is one TCR beta chain with its context. This entry is derived from a study of T cell responses to AZD1222 COVID-19 vaccine. Profiled with immunoSEQ multiplex PCR; TCRdb holds only in-frame clones, not every one. The table shows approximately 89,000 clones, with around nine tenths occurring only once. The sequences come from peripheral blood, collected 28 days after the second AZD1222 dose. The sequence came from an adult who received the AZD1222 COVID-19 vaccine.

Here the CDR3 DNA reads TGTGCCAGCAGCGTAGGGCTCGCCAAGACTAGCACAGATACGCAGTATTTT. This gives the protein CASSVGLAKTSTDTQYF. This chain connects TRBV9 to TRBJ2-3; the D is unclear. V lost 0 bases and J lost 0, with 14 bases in between. Germline V gene data show CDR1 as SGDLS and CDR2 as YYNGEE. The CDR3 has 17 residues.